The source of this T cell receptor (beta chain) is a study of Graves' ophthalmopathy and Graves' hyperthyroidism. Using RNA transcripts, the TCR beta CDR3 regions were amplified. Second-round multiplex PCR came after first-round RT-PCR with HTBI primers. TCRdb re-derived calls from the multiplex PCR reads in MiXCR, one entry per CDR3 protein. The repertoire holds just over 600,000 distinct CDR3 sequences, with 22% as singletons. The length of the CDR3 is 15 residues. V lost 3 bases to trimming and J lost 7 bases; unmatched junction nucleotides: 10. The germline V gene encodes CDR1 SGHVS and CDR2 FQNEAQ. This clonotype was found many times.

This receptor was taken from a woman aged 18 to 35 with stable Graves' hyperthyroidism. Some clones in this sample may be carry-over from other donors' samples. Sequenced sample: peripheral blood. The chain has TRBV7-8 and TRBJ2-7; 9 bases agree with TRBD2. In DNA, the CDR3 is TGTGCCAGCAGCTTCGGGGGAGCGGGAGGTTCTGAGCAGTACTTC. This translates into CASSFGGAGGSEQYF.